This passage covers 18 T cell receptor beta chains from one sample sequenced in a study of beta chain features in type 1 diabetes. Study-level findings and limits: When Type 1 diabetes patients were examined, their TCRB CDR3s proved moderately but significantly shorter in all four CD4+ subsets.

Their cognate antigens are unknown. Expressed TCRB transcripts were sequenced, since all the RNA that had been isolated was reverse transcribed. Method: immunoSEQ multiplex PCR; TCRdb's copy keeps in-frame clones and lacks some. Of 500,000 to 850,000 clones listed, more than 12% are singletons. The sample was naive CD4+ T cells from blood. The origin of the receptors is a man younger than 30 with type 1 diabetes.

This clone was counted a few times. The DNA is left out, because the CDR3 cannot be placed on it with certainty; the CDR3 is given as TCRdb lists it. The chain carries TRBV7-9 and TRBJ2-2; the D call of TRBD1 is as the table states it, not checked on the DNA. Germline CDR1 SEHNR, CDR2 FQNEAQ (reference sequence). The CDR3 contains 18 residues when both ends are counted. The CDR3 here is CASSFLWAGLSPTGELFF.

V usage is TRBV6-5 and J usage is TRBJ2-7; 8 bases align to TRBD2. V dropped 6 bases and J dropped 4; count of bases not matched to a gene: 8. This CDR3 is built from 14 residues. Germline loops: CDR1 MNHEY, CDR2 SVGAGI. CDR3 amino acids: CASRTGTSGYEQYF. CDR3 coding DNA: TGTGCCAGCAGGACGGGGACTAGTGGGTACGAGCAGTACTTC.

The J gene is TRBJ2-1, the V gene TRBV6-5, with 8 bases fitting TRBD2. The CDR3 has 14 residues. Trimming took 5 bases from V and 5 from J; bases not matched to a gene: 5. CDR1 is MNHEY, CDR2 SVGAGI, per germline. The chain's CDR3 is CASSRGLANNEQFF. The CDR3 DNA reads TGTGCCAGCAGTCGAGGACTAGCTAACAATGAGCAGTTCTTC.

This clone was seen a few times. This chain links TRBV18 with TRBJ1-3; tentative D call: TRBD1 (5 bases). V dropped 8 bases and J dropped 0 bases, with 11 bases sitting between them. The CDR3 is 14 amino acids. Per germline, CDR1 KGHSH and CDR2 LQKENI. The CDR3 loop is CASTIQDSGNTIYF. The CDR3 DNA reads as TGTGCCAGCACAATACAGGACTCTGGAAACACCATATATTTT. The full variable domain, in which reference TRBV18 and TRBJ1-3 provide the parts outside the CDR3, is NAGVMQNPRHLVRRRGQEARLRCSPMKGHSHVYWYRQLPEEGLKFMVYLQKENIIDESGMPKERFSAEFPKEGPSILRIQQVVRGDSAAYFCASTIQDSGNTIYFGEGSWLTVV.

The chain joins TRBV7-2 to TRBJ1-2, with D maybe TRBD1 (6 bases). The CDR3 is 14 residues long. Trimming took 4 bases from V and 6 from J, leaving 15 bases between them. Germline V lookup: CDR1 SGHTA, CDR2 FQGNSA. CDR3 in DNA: TGTGCCAGCAGCTCTCAAGGGGGACCCGATGGCTACACCTTC. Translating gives CASSSQGGPDGYTF. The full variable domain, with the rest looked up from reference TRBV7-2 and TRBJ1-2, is GAGVSQSPSNKVTEKGKDVELRCDPISGHTALYWYRQSLGQGLEFLIYFQGNSAPDKSGLPSDRFSAERTGGSVSTLTIQRTQQEDSAVYLCASSSQGGPDGYTFGSGTRLTVV.

The CDR3 protein is CASSRDGIKEQFF. DNA for the CDR3: TGTGCCAGCAGCAGGGACGGGATAAAGGAGCAGTTCTTC. The rearrangement joins TRBV5-4 to TRBJ2-1, with D perhaps matching TRBD1 or TRBD2 (5 bases each). This CDR3 has 13 amino acids. Trimming removed 4 bases from V and 10 bases from J, with 15 bases in between. The germline CDR1 and CDR2 sequences are SGHNT and YYREEE (reference sequence).

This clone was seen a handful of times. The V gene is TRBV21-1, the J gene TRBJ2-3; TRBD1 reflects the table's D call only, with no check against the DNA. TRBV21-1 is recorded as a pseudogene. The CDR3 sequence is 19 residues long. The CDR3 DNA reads TGTGCCAGCAGCACTACAGGGGACACGAAACCAACTAGCACAGATACGCAGTATTTT. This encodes CASSTTGDTKPTSTDTQYF.

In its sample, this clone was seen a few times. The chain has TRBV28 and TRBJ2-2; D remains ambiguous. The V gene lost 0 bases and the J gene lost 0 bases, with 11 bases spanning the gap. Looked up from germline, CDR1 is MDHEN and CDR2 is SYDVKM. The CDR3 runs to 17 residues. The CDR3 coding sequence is TGTGCCAGCAGTTTATGGGTCGGCGCCGCGAACACCGGGGAGCTGTTTTTT. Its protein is CASSLWVGAANTGELFF.

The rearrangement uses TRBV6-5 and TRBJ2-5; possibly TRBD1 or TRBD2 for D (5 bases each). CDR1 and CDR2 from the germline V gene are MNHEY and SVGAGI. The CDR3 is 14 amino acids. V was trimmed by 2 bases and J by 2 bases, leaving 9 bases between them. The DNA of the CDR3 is TGTGCCAGCAGTTACCGGGACGGGCAAGAGACCCAGTACTTC. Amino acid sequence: CASSYRDGQETQYF.

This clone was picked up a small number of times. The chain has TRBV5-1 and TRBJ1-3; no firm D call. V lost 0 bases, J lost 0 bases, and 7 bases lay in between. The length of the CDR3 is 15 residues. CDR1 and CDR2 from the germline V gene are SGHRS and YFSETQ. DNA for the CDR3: TGCGCCAGCAGCTTGGACATGAGCTCTGGAAACACCATATATTTT. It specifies CASSLDMSSGNTIYF.

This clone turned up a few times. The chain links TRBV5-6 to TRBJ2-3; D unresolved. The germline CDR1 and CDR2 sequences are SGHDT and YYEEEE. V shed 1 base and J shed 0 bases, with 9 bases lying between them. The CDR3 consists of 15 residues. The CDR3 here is CASSLLATSTDTQYF. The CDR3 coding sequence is TGTGCCAGCAGCTTGTTGGCAACTAGCACAGATACGCAGTATTTT.

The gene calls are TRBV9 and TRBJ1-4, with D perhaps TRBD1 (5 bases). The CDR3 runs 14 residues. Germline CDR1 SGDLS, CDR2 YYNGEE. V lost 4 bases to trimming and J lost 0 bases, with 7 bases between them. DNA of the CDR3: TGTGCCAGCAGCCCGACAGCAACTAATGAAAAACTGTTTTTT. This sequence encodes CASSPTATNEKLFF.

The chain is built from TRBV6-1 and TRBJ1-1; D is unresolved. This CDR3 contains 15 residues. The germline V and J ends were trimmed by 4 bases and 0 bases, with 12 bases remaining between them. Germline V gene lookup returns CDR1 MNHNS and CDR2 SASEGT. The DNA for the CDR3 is TGTGCCAGCAGTGTTCAAAAGGCGGTGAACACTGAAGCTTTCTTT. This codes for CASSVQKAVNTEAFF.

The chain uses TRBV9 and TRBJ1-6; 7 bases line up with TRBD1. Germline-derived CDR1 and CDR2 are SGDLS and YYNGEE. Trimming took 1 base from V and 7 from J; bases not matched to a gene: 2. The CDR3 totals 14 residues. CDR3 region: CASSVQGVNSPLHF. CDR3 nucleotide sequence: TGTGCCAGCAGCGTACAGGGGGTAAATTCACCCCTCCACTTT.

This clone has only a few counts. The CDR3 loop is CATSREDEQYF. The CDR3 nucleotides are TGTGCCACCAGCAGGGAGGACGAGCAGTACTTC. J is TRBJ2-7 and V is TRBV15, with D tentatively TRBD2 (5 bases). V dropped 3 bases and J dropped 5 bases, with 5 bases sitting between them. Per germline, CDR1 LNHNV and CDR2 YYDKDF (reference sequence). The CDR3 covers 11 residues.

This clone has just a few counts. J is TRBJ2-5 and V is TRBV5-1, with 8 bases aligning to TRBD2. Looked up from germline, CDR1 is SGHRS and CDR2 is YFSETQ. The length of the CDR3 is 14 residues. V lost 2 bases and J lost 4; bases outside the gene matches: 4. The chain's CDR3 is CASSLAGDRETQYF. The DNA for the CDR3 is TGCGCCAGCAGCTTAGCGGGGGATCGAGAGACCCAGTACTTC.

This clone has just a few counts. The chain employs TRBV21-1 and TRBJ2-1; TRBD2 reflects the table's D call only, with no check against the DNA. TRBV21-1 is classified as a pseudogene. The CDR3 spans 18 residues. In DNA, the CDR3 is TGTGCCAGCAGCAAAAGGGATCTTAGCGGGGGCCTTTACAATGAGCAGTTCTTC. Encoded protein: CASSKRDLSGGLYNEQFF.

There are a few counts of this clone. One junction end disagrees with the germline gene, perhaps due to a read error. CDR3 DNA sequence: TGTGCCACCAGCAGAAATACAGGGAGCACGGATACGCAGTATTTT. It is translated as CATSRNTGSTDTQYF. The chain combines TRBV15 with TRBJ2-3, with a possible D match to TRBD1 (6 bases). Looked up from germline, CDR1 is LNHNV and CDR2 is YYDKDF (reference sequence). This CDR3 has 15 residues.